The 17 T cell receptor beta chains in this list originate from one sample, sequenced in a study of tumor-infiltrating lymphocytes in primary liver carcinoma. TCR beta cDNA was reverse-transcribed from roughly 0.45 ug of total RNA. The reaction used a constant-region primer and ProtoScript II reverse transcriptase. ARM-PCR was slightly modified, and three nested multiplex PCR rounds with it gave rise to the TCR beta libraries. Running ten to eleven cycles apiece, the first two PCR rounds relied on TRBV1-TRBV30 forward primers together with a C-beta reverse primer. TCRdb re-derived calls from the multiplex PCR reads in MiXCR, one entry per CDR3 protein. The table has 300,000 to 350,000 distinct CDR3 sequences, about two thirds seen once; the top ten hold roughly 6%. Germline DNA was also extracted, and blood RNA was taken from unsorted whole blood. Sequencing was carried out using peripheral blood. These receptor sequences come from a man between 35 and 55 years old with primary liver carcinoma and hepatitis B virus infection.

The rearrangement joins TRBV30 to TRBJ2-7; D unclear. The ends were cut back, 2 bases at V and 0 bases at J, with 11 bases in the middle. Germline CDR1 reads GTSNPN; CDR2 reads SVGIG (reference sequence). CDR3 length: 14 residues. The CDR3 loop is CAWSLSPGSYEQYF. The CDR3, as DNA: TGTGCCTGGAGTCTCAGTCCCGGCTCCTACGAGCAGTACTTC.

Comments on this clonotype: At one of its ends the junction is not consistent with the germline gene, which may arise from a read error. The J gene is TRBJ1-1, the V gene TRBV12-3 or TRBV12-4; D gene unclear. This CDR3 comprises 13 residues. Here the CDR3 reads CTSSLRVDTEAFF. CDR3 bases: TGTACCAGCAGTTTACGCGTGGATACTGAAGCTTTCTTT.

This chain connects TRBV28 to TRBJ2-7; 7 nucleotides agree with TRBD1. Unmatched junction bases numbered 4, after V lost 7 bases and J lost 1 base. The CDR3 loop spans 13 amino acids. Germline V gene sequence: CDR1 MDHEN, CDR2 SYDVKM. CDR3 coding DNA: TGTGCCAGCATGCCAGGGGGTTCCTACGAGCAGTACTTC. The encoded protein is CASMPGGSYEQYF.

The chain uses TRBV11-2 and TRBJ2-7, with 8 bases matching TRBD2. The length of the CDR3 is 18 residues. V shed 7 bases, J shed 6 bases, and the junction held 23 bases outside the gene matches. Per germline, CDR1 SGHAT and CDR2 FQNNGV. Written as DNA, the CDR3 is TGTGCCAGCACAACCTTTAGCGATGGGAGCGGGGGTCCTTCCGAGCAGTACTTC. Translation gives CASTTFSDGSGGPSEQYF. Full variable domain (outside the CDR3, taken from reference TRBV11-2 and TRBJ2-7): EAGVAQSPRYKIIEKRQSVAFWCNPISGHATLYWYQQILGQGPKLLIQFQNNGVVDDSQLPKDRFSAERLKGVDSTLKIQPAKLEDSAVYLCASTTFSDGSGGPSEQYFGPGTRLTVT.

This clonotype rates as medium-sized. The CDR3 DNA reads as TGTGCCAGCAGCCAAATCAACACGAACACTGAAGCTTTCTTT. It specifies CASSQINTNTEAFF. This chain links TRBV11-2 with TRBJ1-1; D is unresolved. The CDR3 consists of 14 residues. Germline CDR1 reads SGHAT; CDR2 reads FQNNGV. V lost 5 bases, J lost 1 base, and 11 bases lay in between.

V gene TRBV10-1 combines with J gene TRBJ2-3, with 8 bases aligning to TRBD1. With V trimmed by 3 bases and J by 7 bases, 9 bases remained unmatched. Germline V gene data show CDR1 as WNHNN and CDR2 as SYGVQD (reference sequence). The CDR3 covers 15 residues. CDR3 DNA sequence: TGCGCCAGCAGTGATTCCAGGGGGCAAGAAAATACGCAGTATTTT. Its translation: CASSDSRGQENTQYF.

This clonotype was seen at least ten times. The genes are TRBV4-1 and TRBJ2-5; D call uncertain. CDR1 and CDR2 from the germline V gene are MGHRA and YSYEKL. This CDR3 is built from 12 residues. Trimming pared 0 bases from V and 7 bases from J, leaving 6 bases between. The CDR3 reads CASSQDSPTQYF. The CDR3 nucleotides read TGCGCCAGCAGCCAAGATTCCCCGACCCAGTACTTC.

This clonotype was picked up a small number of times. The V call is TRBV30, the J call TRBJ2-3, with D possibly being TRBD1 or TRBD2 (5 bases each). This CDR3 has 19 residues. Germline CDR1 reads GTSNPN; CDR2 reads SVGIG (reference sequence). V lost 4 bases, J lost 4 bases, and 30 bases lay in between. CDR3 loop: CAWTPRRAGWAQGADTQYF. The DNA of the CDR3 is TGTGCCTGGACGCCACGCAGGGCAGGGTGGGCCCAGGGAGCAGATACGCAGTATTTT.

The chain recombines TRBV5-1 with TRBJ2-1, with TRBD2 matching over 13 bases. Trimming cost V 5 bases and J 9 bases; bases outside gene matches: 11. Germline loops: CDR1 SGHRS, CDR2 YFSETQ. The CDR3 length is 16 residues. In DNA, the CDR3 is TGCGCCAGCAGTTCATCCGGGACTAGCGGGAACAGTGAGCAGTTCTTC. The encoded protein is CASSSSGTSGNSEQFF.

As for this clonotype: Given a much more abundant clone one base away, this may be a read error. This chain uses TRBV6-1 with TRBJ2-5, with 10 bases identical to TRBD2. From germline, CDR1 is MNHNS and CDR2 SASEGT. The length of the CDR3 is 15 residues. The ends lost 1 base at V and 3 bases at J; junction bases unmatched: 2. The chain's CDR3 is CASSEGGTSEETQYF. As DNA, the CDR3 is TGTGCCAGCAGTGAAGGCGGGACTAGCGAAGAGACCCAGTACTTC.

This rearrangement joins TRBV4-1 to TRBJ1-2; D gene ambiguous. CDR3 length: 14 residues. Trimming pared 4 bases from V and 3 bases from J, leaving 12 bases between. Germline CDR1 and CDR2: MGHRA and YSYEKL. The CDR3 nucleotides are TGCGCCAGCAGCCGTGCCGACATGGACTATGGCTACACCTTC. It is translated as CASSRADMDYGYTF.

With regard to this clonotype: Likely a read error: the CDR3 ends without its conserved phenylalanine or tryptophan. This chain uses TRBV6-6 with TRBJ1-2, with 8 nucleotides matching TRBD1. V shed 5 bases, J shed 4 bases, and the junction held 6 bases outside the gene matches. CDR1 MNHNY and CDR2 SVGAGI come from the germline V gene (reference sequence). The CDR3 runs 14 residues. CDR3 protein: CASSAQGGFYGYTL. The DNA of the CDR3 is TGTGCCAGCAGTGCACAGGGGGGCTTCTATGGCTACACCTTA.

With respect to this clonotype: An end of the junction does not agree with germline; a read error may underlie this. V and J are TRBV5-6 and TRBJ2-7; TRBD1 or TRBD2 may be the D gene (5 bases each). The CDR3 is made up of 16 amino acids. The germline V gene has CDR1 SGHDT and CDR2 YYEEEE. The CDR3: CASSPFRGMSSYEEYF. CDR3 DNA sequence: TGTGCCAGTAGCCCTTTCCGGGGCATGAGCTCCTACGAGGAGTACTTC.

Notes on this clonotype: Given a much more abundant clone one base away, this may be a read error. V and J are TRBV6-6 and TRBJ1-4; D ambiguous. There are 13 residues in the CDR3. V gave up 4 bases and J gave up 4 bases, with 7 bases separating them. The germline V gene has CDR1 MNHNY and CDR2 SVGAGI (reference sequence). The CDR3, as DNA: TGTGCCAGCAGTTCGGTCAGTAATGAAAAACTGTTTTTT. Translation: CASSSVSNEKLFF.

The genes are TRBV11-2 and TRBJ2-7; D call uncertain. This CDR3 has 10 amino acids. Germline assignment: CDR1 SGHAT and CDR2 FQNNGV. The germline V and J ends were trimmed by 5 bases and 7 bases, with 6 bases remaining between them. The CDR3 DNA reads TGTGCCAGCAGCCTCCTGGAGCAGTACTTC. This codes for CASSLLEQYF.

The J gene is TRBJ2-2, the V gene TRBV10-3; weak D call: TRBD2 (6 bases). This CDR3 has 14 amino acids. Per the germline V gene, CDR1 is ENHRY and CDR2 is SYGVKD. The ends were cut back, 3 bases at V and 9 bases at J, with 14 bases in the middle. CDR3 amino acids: CAISDSGDLRELFF. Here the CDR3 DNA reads TGTGCCATCAGTGACTCGGGGGACCTCAGGGAGCTGTTTTTT.

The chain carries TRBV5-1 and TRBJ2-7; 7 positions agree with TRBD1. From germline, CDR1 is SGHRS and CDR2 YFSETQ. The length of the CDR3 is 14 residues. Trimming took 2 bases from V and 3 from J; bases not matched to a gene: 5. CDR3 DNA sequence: TGCGCCAGCAGCTTCCGGGACAGTAACTACGAGCAGTACTTC. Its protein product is CASSFRDSNYEQYF.